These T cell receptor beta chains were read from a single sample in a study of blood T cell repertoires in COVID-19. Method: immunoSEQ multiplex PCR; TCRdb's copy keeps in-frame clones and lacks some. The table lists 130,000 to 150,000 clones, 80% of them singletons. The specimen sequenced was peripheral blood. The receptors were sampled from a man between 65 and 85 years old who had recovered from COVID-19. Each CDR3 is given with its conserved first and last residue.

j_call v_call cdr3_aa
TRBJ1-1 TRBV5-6 CASSSTGWDTEAFF
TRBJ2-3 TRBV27 CASTSGGGADTQYF
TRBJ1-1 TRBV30 CACTIGGNTEAFF
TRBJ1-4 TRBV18 CASSQDRQSFEKLFF
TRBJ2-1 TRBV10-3 CAISIAESSYNEQFF
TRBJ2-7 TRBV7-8 CASTAGPSYEQYF
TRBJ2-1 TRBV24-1 CATSDSAGGPNEQFF
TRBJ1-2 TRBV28 CASNPRGYGYTF
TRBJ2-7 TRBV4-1 CASSQDPGGSYEQYF
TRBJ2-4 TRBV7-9 CASSFTGTKNIQYF
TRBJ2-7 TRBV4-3 CASSQMTSGMHEQYF
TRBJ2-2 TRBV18 CASSPQGKPSNTGELFF
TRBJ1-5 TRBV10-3 CAISDLESNQPQHF
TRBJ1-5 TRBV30 CAWSERQGNQPQHF
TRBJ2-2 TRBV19 CASSPPYGEANTGELFF
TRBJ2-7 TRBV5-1 CASSRGYYEQYF
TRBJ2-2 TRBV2 CASSEATGLAYGRGELFF